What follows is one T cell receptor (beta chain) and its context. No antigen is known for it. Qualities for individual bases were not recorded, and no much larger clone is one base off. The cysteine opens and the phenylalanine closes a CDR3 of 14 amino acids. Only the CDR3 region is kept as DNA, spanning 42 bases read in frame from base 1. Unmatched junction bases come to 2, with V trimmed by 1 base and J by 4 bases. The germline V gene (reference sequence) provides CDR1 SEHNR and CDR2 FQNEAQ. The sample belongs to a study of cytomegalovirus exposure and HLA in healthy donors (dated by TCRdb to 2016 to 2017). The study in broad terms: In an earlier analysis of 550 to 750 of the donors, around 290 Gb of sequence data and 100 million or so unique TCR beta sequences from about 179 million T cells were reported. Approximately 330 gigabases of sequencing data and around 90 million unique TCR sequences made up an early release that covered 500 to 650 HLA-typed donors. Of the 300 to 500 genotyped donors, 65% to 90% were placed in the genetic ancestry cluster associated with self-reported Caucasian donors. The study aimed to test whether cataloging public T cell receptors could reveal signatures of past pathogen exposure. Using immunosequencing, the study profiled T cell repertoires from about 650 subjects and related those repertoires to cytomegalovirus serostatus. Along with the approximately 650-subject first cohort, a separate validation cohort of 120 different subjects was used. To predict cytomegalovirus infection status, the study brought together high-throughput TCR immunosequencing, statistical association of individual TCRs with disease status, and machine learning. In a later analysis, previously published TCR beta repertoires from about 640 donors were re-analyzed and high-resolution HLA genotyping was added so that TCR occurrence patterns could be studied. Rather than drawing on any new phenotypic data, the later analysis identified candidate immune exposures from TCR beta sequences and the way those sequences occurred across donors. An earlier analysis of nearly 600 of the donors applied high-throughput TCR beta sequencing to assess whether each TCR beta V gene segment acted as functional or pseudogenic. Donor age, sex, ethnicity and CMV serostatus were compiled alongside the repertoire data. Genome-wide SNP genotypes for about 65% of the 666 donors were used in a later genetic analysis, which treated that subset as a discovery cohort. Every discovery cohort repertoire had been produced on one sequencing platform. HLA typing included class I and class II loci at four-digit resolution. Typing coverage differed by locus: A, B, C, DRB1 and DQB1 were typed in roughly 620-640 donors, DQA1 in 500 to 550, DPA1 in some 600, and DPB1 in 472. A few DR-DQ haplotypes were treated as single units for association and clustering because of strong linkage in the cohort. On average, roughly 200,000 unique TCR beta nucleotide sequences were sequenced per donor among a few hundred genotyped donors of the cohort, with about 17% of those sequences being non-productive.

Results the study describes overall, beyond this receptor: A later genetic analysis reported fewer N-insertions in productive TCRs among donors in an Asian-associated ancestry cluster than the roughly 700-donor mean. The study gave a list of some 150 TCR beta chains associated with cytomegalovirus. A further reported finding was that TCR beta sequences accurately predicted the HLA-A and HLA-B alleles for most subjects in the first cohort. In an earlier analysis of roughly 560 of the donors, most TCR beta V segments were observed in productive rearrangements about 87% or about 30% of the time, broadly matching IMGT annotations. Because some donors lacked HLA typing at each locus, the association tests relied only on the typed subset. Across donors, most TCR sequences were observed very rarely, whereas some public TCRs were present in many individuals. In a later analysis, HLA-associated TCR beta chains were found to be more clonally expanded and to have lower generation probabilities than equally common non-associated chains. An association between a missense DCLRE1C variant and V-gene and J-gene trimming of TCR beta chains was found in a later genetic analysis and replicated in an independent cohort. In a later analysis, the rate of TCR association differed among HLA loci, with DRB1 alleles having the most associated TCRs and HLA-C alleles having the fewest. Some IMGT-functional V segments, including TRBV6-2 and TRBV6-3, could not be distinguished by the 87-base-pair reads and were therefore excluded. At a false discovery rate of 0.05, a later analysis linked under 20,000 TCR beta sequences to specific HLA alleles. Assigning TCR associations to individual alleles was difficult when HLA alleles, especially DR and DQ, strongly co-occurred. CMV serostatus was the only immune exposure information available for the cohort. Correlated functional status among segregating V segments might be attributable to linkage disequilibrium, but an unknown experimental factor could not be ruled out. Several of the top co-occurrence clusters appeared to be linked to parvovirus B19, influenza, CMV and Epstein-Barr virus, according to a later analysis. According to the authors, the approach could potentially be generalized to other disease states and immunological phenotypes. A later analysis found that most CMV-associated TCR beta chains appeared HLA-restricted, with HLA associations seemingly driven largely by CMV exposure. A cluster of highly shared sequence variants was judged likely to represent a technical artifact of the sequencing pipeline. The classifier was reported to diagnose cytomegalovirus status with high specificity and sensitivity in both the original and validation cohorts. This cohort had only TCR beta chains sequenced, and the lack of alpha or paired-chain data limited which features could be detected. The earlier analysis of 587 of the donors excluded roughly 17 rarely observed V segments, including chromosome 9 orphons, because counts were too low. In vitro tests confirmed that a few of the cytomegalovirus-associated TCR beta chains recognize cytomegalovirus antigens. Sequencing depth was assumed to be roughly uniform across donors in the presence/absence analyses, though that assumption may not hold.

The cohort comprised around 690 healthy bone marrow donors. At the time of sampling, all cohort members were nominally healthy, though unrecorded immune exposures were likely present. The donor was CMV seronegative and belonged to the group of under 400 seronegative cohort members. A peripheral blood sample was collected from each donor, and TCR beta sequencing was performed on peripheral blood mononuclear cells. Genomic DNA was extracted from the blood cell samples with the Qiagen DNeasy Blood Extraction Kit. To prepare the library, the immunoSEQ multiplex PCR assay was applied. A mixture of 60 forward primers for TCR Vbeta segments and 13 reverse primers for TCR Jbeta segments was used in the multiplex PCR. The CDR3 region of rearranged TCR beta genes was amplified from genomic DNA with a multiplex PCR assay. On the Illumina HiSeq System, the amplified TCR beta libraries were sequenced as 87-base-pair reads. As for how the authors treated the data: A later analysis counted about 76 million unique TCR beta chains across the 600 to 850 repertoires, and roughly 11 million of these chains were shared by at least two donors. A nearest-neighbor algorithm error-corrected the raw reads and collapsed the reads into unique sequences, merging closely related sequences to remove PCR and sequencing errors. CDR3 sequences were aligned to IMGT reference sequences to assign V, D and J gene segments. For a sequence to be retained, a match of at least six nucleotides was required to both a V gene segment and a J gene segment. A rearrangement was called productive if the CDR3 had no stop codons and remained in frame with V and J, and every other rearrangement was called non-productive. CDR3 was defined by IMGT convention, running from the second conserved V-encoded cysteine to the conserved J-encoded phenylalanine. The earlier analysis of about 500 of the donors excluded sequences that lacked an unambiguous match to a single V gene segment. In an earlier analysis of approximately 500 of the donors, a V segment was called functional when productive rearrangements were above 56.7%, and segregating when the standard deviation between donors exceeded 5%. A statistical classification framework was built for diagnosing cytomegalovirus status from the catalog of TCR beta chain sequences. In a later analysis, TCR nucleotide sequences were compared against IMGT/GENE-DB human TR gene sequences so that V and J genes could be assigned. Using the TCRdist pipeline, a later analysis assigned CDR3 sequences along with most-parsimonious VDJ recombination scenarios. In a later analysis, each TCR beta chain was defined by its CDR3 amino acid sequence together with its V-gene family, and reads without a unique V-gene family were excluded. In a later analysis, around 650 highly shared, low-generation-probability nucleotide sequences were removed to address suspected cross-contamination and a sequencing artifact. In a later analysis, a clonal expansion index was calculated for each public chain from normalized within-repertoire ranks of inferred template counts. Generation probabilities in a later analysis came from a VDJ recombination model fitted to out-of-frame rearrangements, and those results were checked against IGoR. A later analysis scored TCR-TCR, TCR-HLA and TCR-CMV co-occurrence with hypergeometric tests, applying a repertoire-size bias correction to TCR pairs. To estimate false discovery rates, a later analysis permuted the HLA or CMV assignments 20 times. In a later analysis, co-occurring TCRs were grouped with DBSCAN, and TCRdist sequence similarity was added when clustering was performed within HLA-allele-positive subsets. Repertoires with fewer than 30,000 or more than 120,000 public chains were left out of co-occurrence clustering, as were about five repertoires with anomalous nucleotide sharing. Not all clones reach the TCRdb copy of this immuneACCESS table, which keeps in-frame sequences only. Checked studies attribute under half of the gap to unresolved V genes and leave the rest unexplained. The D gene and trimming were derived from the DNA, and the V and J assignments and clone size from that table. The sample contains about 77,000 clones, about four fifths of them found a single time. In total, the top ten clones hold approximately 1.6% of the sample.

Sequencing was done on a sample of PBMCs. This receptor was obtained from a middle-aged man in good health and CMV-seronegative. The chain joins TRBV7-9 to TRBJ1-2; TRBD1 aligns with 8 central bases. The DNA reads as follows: TGTGCCAGCAGCTTAGGACAGGGGTCCTATGGCTACACCTTC. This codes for CASSLGQGSYGYTF.